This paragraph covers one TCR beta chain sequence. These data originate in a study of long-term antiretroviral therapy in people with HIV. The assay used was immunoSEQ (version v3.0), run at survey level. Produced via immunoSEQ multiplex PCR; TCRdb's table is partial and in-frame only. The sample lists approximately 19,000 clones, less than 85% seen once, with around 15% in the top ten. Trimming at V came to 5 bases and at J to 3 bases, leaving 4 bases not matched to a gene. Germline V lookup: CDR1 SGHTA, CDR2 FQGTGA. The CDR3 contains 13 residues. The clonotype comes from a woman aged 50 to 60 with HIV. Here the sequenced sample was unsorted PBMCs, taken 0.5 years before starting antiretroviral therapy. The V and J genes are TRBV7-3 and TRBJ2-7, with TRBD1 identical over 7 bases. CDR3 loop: CASSPRQGYEQYF. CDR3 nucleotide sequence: TGTGCCAGCAGCCCCAGACAGGGCTACGAGCAGTACTTC.